These 7 T cell receptor beta chains were sequenced from one sample in a study of blood T cell repertoires in COVID-19. Sequenced by immunoSEQ multiplex PCR; TCRdb stores in-frame clones only, minus some. The sample lists 150,000 to 200,000 clones, about 85% seen once, with over 0.85% in the top ten. Sequencing was carried out using peripheral blood. Receptors originate from a man aged 18 to 30 with acute or convalescent COVID-19.

V is TRBV6-2 or TRBV6-3 and J is TRBJ2-7; the match to TRBD2 covers 7 bases. J lost 1 base, V lost 2 bases, and 5 bases had no gene match. Germline CDR1 reads MNHEY; CDR2 reads SVGEGT. The CDR3 length is 15 residues. CDR3 amino acids: CASSYLSSGSYEQYF. The DNA of the CDR3 is TGTGCCAGCAGTTACCTGTCTAGCGGATCCTACGAGCAGTACTTC.

The gene calls are TRBV7-3 and TRBJ2-2, with 8 bases lining up with TRBD1. The CDR3 extends over 13 amino acids. Germline CDR1 reads SGHTA; CDR2 reads FQGTGA. V shed 11 bases, J shed 4 bases, and the junction held 6 bases outside the gene matches. The CDR3 sequence: CAYSRGPTGELFF. CDR3 nucleotide sequence: TGTGCCTATTCCAGGGGGCCCACCGGGGAGCTGTTTTTT.

The chain has TRBV5-1 and TRBJ2-5, with 9 bases lining up with TRBD1. Germline V CDR1 and CDR2: SGHRS, YFSETQ. V lost 2 bases, J lost 4 bases, and 6 bases stayed unmatched. The CDR3 is 15 residues long. DNA of the CDR3: TGCGCCAGCAGCTTAAAAGGACAGGGGCGAGAGACCCAGTACTTC. It codes for CASSLKGQGRETQYF.

This sequence joins TRBV12-3 or TRBV12-4 and TRBJ1-6; D may be TRBD1 (6 bases). The CDR3 spans 13 residues. V was clipped by 8 bases and J by 5 bases, with 10 bases between them. CDR3 amino acids: CASRTVNNSPLHF. The CDR3 nucleotides are TGTGCCAGCCGGACAGTAAATAATTCACCCCTCCACTTT.

This clone was seen only once. The V and J genes are TRBV10-1 and TRBJ1-6, with D possibly matching TRBD1 (6 bases). V was cut by 4 bases and J by 9 bases, with 10 bases left in between. Germline CDR1 and CDR2: WNHNN and SYGVQD (reference sequence). This CDR3 is 13 amino acids long. Here the CDR3 DNA reads TGCGCCAGCAGTGGGACAGCTGCTTCACCCCTCCACTTT. Protein product: CASSGTAASPLHF.

The rearrangement links TRBV6-5 to TRBJ1-2; 7 bases are shared with TRBD1. Germline V gene lookup returns CDR1 MNHEY and CDR2 SVGAGI. The CDR3 has 13 amino acids. V lost 0 bases to trimming and J lost 8 bases; unmatched junction nucleotides: 3. CDR3 in amino acids: CASSYSGTVGYTF. The CDR3 region has the DNA TGTGCCAGCAGTTACTCCGGGACAGTCGGCTACACCTTC.

DNA of the CDR3: TGTGCCAGCAGCTCGTCGGGACAGTATAGCAATCAGCCCCAGCATTTT. It is translated as CASSSSGQYSNQPQHF. This chain joins TRBV7-8 and TRBJ1-5; 7 bases agree with TRBD1. This CDR3 has 16 amino acids. V dropped 4 bases and J dropped 0; count of bases not matched to a gene: 6. Germline V CDR1 and CDR2: SGHVS, FQNEAQ.